The rows below give T cell receptor beta chains drawn from one sample of a study of blood T cell repertoires in COVID-19. Clones were sequenced by immunoSEQ multiplex PCR, and TCRdb holds only the in-frame ones, with some missing. The sample records about 300,000 clones, more than 70% being singletons. Sequenced input: peripheral blood. All receptors derive from a young man who had recovered from COVID-19. Both conserved end residues are part of each CDR3. D genes are given only for firm matches. A clone size is listed for some rows: how often the clone was seen (once, few, many), or a class if it is expanded.

j_call	v_call	clone_size	cdr3_length	d_call	cdr3_aa	cdr3_nt
TRBJ2-7	TRBV4-3	-	15	-	CASSPRQGGGREQYF	TGCGCCAGCAGCCCTCGTCAAGGGGGGGGTAGGGAGCAGTACTTC
TRBJ1-1	TRBV12-3/TRBV12-4	-	13	-	CASSPQGNTEAFF	TGTGCCAGCAGTCCGCAGGGGAACACTGAAGCTTTCTTT
TRBJ2-7	TRBV19	-	14	TRBD1	CASSLSRDRVVQYF	TGTGCCAGTAGTCTTTCACGGGACAGGGTCGTGCAGTACTTC
TRBJ1-1	TRBV11-2	-	14	-	CASSRGRGNTEAFF	TGTGCCAGCAGTAGGGGGAGGGGGAACACTGAAGCTTTCTTT
TRBJ1-2	TRBV29-1	-	11	-	CSVPGSGGYTF	TGCAGCGTACCAGGTTCTGGTGGCTACACCTTC
TRBJ2-2	TRBV5-1	-	16	-	CASSLSGGGPTGELFF	TGCGCCAGCAGCTTGTCGGGTGGCGGGCCTACCGGGGAGCTGTTTTTT
TRBJ2-7	TRBV28	-	11	-	CASSSLNEQYF	TGTGCCAGCAGTTCCCTTAACGAGCAGTACTTC
TRBJ2-1	TRBV20-1	-	16	TRBD2	CSASLISGRVFNEQFF	TGCAGTGCTAGTTTAATTAGCGGGAGAGTGTTCAATGAGCAGTTCTTC
TRBJ2-1	TRBV2	-	15	TRBD2	CASSIAGGPHNEQFF	TGTGCCAGCAGCATAGCGGGAGGGCCGCACAATGAGCAGTTCTTC
TRBJ2-7	TRBV6-5	-	14	TRBD1	CASSTRDRDYEQYF	TGTGCCAGCAGTACCCGGGACAGGGACTACGAGCAGTACTTC
TRBJ1-4	TRBV5-1	-	14	-	CASSQDSLGEKLFF	TGCGCCAGCAGCCAGGACAGCCTTGGGGAAAAACTGTTTTTT
TRBJ2-1	TRBV3-1/TRBV3-2	once	15	-	CASSQDGSSYNEQFF	TGTGCCAGCAGCCAAGATGGGAGCTCCTACAATGAGCAGTTCTTC
TRBJ2-7	TRBV7-2	-	12	-	CASSRGTYEQYF	TGTGCCAGCAGCAGGGGAACCTACGAGCAGTACTTC
TRBJ2-2	TRBV5-8	-	16	TRBD1	CASSLDRGLSPAELFF	TGTGCCAGCAGCTTGGACAGGGGGCTTTCACCGGCGGAGCTGTTTTTT
TRBJ2-2	TRBV18	-	12	-	CASSLITGELFF	TGTGCCAGCTCCCTTATCACCGGGGAGCTGTTTTTT
TRBJ1-1	TRBV6-5	-	13	-	CASSSVMNTEAFF	TGTGCCAGCAGTAGCGTTATGAACACTGAAGCTTTCTTT
TRBJ1-1	TRBV15	-	15	-	CATSREHGVGTEAFF	TGTGCCACCAGCAGAGAGCACGGGGTTGGCACTGAAGCTTTCTTT
TRBJ1-1	TRBV27	-	13	-	CASSLLMNTEAFF	TGTGCCAGCTCCCTCTTAATGAACACTGAAGCTTTCTTT
TRBJ1-2	TRBV9	-	15	TRBD1	CASSPTTGRNYGYTF	TGTGCCAGCAGCCCAACGACAGGGAGGAACTATGGCTACACCTTC
TRBJ2-1	TRBV9	-	15	TRBD1	CASSAGQGGINEQFF	TGTGCCAGCAGCGCGGGACAGGGAGGGATAAATGAGCAGTTCTTC
TRBJ1-6	TRBV6-5	-	13	-	CTSSRTTDSPLHF	TGTACCAGCAGTCGGACAACGGATTCACCCCTCCACTTT
TRBJ1-2	TRBV30	-	13	-	CAWSPNGQGGYTF	TGTGCCTGGAGCCCAAATGGGCAGGGCGGCTACACCTTC
TRBJ2-3	TRBV7-9	few	16	TRBD2	CASSLGLAGGTDTQYF	TGTGCCAGCAGCTTAGGACTAGCGGGGGGCACAGATACGCAGTATTTT
TRBJ2-7	TRBV27	-	16	-	CASSLRWTERAYEQYF	TGTGCCAGCAGTTTACGGTGGACTGAAAGGGCCTACGAGCAGTACTTC
TRBJ1-1	TRBV2	-	13	-	CARGSPGDTEAFF	TGTGCCAGGGGGTCTCCCGGGGACACTGAAGCTTTCTTT
TRBJ1-1	TRBV7-9	-	14	-	CASRSPGGDTEAFF	TGTGCCAGCAGGTCCCCGGGGGGGGACACTGAAGCTTTCTTT
TRBJ1-1	TRBV27	-	14	-	CASSLFQGGTEAFF	TGTGCCAGCAGTTTATTCCAGGGAGGCACTGAAGCTTTCTTT
TRBJ2-1	TRBV6-5	-	12	TRBD1	CASSQVTGEQFF	TGTGCCAGCAGTCAGGTGACAGGGGAGCAGTTCTTC
TRBJ1-1	TRBV5-4	-	15	TRBD1	CASTSGGQGGTEAFF	TGTGCCAGCACCTCCGGGGGTCAGGGGGGCACTGAAGCTTTCTTT
TRBJ2-3	TRBV3-1/TRBV3-2	-	18	TRBD2	CASSQGPSGVGIADTQYF	TGTGCCAGCAGCCAAGGACCTAGCGGGGTGGGAATCGCAGATACGCAGTATTTT
TRBJ1-6	TRBV27	-	15	-	CASSLSRRGNSPLHF	TGTGCCAGCAGTTTATCGCGGAGAGGGAATTCACCCCTCCACTTT
TRBJ2-2	TRBV11-3	-	15	TRBD2	CASSLERGGAGELFF	TGTGCCAGCAGCTTAGAGCGGGGGGGCGCCGGGGAGCTGTTTTTT
TRBJ2-7	TRBV7-9	-	13	TRBD1	CASSSTGAYEQYF	TGTGCCAGCAGCTCAACAGGGGCCTACGAGCAGTACTTC
TRBJ2-1	TRBV5-1	-	14	TRBD2	CASSLTSGGNEQFF	TGCGCCAGCAGCTTAACTAGCGGGGGCAATGAGCAGTTCTTC
TRBJ2-1	TRBV19	-	13	TRBD1	CASAGTGGNEQFF	TGTGCCAGTGCCGGGACAGGGGGTAATGAGCAGTTCTTC
TRBJ2-7	TRBV19	-	14	-	CASSIGQVGYEQYF	TGTGCCAGTAGTATAGGACAGGTAGGCTACGAGCAGTACTTC
TRBJ1-2	TRBV14	-	13	-	CASSQGPRRGYTF	TGTGCCAGCAGCCAAGGGCCCAGGAGGGGCTACACCTTC
TRBJ2-5	TRBV19	-	18	TRBD2	CASSIGVAVSGREETQYF	TGTGCCAGTAGTATCGGGGTCGCTGTTAGCGGGAGAGAAGAGACCCAGTACTTC
TRBJ1-1	TRBV4-1	-	14	TRBD1	CASSEDRVLGEAFF	TGCGCCAGCAGCGAAGACAGGGTCCTCGGTGAAGCTTTCTTT
TRBJ1-4	TRBV11-2	-	14	-	CASSYGGVSEKLFF	TGTGCCAGCAGCTACGGGGGGGTTAGTGAAAAACTGTTTTTT
TRBJ2-5	TRBV5-4	-	15	TRBD2	CASSTDSGAQETQYF	TGTGCCAGCAGCACGGATAGCGGGGCACAAGAGACCCAGTACTTC
TRBJ1-1	TRBV9	-	14	-	CASTGEGMNTEAFF	TGTGCCAGTACCGGAGAGGGTATGAACACTGAAGCTTTCTTT
TRBJ2-7	TRBV6-1	-	17	TRBD2	CASSEGLLAGGPYEQYF	TGTGCCAGCAGTGAGGGCCTACTAGCGGGAGGGCCATACGAGCAGTACTTC
TRBJ2-2	TRBV27	-	15	-	CASSLGTHYTGELFF	TGTGCCAGCAGTTTAGGGACTCATTACACCGGGGAGCTGTTTTTT
TRBJ1-2	TRBV29-1	-	15	TRBD1	CSLDPGQAGSYGYTF	TGCAGCTTGGATCCGGGACAGGCGGGGAGTTATGGCTACACCTTC
TRBJ2-2	TRBV6-5	-	16	TRBD1	CASSYSGTAASGELFF	TGTGCCAGCAGTTACTCCGGGACAGCCGCTTCCGGGGAGCTGTTTTTT
TRBJ1-6	TRBV6-5	-	15	TRBD1	CATTPRDRVNSPLHF	TGTGCCACAACGCCGAGGGACAGGGTCAATTCACCCCTCCACTTT
TRBJ2-7	TRBV19	-	15	TRBD2	CASSRGTSDLREQYF	TGTGCCAGTAGTCGCGGGACTAGTGATCTTCGGGAGCAGTACTTC
TRBJ2-2	TRBV5-1	-	13	-	CASSLAMTGELFF	TGCGCCAGCAGTCTAGCGATGACCGGGGAGCTGTTTTTT
TRBJ1-2	TRBV12-3/TRBV12-4	few	12	-	CASSKTGSGYTF	TGTGCCAGCAGCAAAACAGGATCCGGCTACACCTTC
TRBJ1-2	TRBV19	-	15	TRBD1	CASSILGTGGYGYTF	TGTGCCAGTAGTATCCTCGGGACAGGGGGCTATGGCTACACCTTC
TRBJ2-7	TRBV2	-	15	TRBD1	CASSPKTGGPYEQYF	TGTGCCAGCAGCCCCAAGACAGGGGGCCCGTACGAGCAGTACTTC
TRBJ2-7	TRBV20-1	-	15	-	CSASPPGWPSYEQYF	TGCAGTGCTAGTCCCCCAGGGTGGCCTTCCTACGAGCAGTACTTC
TRBJ1-1	TRBV6-5	-	14	-	CASSRDRTNTEAFF	TGTGCCAGCAGTCGAGACAGGACGAACACTGAAGCTTTCTTT